The T cell receptor beta chain described here comes from a study of T cell repertoires in cytomegalovirus infection (dated 2019 in TCRdb). For the study in its entirety: Donor HLA type was relevant to the analysis, because carriage of CMV infection together with the matching HLA type was indicated by public TCR beta signatures.

The study at large found these results: In the ex vivo response, HLA-C-restricted CMV-specific TCR beta clonotypes were dominant, and in two of eight donors the single most frequent clonotype came from this HLA-C-restricted group. In both this cohort and an independent approximately 400-donor cohort, the cumulative frequency of public TCR beta family members distinguished carriers of CMV infection plus the relevant HLA type.

The instrument given in TCRdb is Illumina HiSeq 1500. TCRdb applied fastp at Q25 and MiXCR to the public reads, then kept only in-frame beta chains. Identical CDR3 proteins give one entry, which carries the most common genes and DNA. The sample table holds around 450,000 distinct CDR3 sequences, of which roughly 30% were seen once. The ten largest clones take up 12% to 15% of the sample. Ten or more counts support this clonotype. Its cognate antigen has yet to be identified. No clone much larger than this one lies a single base away; base qualities are absent. Trimming removed 4 bases from V and 4 bases from J; the gene matches leave 2 bases unexplained. According to the germline V gene, CDR1 reads SGHTA and CDR2 reads FQGNSA. Counted from cysteine to phenylalanine, this CDR3 has 13 amino acids. Only the CDR3 portion is preserved as DNA: 39 bases, with reading frame beginning at the first base.

The sequence links TRBV7-2 to TRBJ1-2; 8 junctional bases match TRBD1. The sequence was obtained from a human donor in good health (CMV status not recorded). Some clones in this sample may be carry-over from other donors' samples. Sequencing was performed on PBMCs. The DNA is TGTGCCAGCAGCTATGGACAGGGCTATGGCTACACCTTC. It translates as CASSYGQGYGYTF.